The clone carrying this TCR beta chain has more than one count but fewer than ten. Its antigen is unknown. Germline lookup yields CDR1 MRHNA and CDR2 SNTAGT. The CDR3 is 14 residues long. V shed 0 bases and J 4 bases; nucleotides not matched to a gene: 1. Patients were all untreated before their thyroid surgery. The sample originates from a study of metastatic and nonmetastatic thyroid tumors. Study context: Thyroid patients, malignant and benign, had repertoires compared across blood and tumor or nodule tissue.

Study-level points and caveats: TCR beta diversity was reportedly significantly higher in malignant thyroid tumors than benign nodules, in blood and tumor.

MiXCR reprocessed the PCR reads for TCRdb. The sample shows almost 35,000 clones, 35% of them seen only once. V is TRBV6-4 and J is TRBJ2-3; TRBD1 agrees at 7 bases. This TCR was recovered from a female donor with papillary thyroid cancer or a benign thyroid nodule (not recorded which). Some clones in this sample may be carry-over from other donors' samples. The sequencing sample was made of tumor tissue. The CDR3 coding sequence is TGTGCCAGCAGTGACTCAGGGGGCGCAGATACGCAGTATTTT. Translated, it gives CASSDSGGADTQYF.